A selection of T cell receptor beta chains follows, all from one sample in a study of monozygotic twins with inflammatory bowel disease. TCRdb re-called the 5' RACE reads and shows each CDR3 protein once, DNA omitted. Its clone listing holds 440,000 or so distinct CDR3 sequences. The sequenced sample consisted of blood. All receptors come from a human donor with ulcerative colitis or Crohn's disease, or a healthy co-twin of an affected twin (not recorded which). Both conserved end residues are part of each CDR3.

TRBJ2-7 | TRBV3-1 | CASRETGTGEQYF
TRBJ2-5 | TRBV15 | CATSPRLAGGQETQYF
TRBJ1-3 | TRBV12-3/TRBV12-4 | CASSPRLTSGNTIYF
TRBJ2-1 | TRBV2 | CASSTDSNEQFF
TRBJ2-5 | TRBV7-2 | CASSSYRGETQYF
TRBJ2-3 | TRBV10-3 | CAISGQGTDTQYF
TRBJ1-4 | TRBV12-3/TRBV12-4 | CASSLENANEKLFF
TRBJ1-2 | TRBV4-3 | CASSQDHGIANYGYTF
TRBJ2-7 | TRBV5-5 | CASSPDRPYEQYF
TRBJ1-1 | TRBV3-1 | CASSQPHQGFTEAFF
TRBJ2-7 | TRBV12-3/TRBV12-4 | CASSLAQTVYEQYF
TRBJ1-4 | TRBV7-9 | CASSPQAGNEKLFF
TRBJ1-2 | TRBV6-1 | CASRPGGTATNYGYTF
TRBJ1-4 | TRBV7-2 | CASSLGGPNEKLFF
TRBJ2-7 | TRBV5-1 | CASSPTSPSSYEQYF
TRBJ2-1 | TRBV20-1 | CSAVSGRAFNEQFF
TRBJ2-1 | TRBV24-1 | CATSPWASGVNNEQFF
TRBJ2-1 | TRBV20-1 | CSATKPGLSYNEQFF
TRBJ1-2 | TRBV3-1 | CASSQDGHYGYTF
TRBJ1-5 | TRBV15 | CATSRVDSYNQPQHF
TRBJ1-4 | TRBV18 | CASSPGMDRLEKLFF
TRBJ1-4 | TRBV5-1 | CASSSGVGEKLFF
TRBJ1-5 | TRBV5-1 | CASSPDSSNNQPQHF
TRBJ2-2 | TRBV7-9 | CATSTGGRDTGELFF
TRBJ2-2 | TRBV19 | CASSVQGFPNTGELFF
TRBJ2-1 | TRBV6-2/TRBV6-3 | CASTRGLAKGNEQFF
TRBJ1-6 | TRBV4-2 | CASSRQLDGNSPLHF
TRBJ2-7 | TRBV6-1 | CASNRGIWEQYF
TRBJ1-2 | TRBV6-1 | CASYGPLQHSYGYTF
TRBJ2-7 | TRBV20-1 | CSARDEAGGRGEQYF
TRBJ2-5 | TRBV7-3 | CASSRPAAGAYQETQYF
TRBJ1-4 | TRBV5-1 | CASSLDLKQEKLFF
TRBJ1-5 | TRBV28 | CASHNSNQPQHF
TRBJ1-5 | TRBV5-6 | CASSLFGRGNQPQHF
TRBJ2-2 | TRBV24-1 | CATSDTGTGTGELFF
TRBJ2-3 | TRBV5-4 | CASSLAPSRGDTQYF
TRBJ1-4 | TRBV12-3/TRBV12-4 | CASSLGALNEKLFF
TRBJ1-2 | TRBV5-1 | CASSLGQGAKGYTF
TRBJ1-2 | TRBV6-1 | CATYLDRSGGYTF
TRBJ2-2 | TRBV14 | CASSQVHGSNTGELFF
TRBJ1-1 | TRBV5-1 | CASSAGQPNTEAFF
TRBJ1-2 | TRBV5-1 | CASRNDRWNYGYTF
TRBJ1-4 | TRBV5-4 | CASSLAAGNEKLFF
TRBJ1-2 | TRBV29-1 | CGVETFLTVTRYGYTF
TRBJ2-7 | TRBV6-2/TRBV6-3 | CASSPQGPLDEQYF
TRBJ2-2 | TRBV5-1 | CASSADGAGELFF
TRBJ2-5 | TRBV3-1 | CASSRARGTVGQETQYF
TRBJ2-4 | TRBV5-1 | CASSFGIRADRFLAKNIQYF
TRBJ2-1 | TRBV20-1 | CSARDAAGRTLSEQFF